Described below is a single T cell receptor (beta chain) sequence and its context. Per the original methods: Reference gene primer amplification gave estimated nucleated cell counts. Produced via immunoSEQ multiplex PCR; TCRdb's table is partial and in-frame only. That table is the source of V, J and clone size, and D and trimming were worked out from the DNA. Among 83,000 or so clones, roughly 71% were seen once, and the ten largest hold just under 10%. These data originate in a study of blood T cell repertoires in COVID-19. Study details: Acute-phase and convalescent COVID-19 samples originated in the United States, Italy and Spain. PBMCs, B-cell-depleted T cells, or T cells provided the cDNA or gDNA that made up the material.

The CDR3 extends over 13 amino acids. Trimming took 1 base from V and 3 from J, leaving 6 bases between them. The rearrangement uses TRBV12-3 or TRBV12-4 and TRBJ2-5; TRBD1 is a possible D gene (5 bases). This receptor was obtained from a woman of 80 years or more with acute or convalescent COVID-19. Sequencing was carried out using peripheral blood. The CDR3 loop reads CASSLEQEETQYF. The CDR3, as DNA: TGTGCCAGCAGTTTAGAACAGGAAGAGACCCAGTACTTC.